Listed here is a single T cell receptor beta chain. Its specificity is unknown. Donors comprised healthy HIV-negative adults lacking recent acute infections or vaccinations. Each donor was a Caucasian adult residing in Nashville, Tennessee. The data were taken from a study of shared clonotypes between healthy human individuals. The overall study: Per-donor plates numbered three CD4 naive, three CD4 memory, two CD8 naive and one CD8 memory.

Repertoires were generated with immunoSEQ multiplex PCR, while TCRdb's copy carries only in-frame clones and drops some. In the table there are roughly 2,500,000 clones, roughly 93% of which are singletons. The CDR3 extends over 16 amino acids. The ends were cut back, 0 bases at V and 0 bases at J, with 10 bases in the middle. Germline V gives CDR1 SGHRS, CDR2 YFSETQ. Study findings and constraints: Across several donors, naive CD4 shared roughly 5.1%, naive CD8 3% to 3.5%, memory CD4 2% to 2.5%, memory CD8 about 0.4%.

This TCR was sampled from a man aged 18 to 35 in good health. Some clones in this sample may be carry-over from other donors' samples. The chain uses TRBV5-1 and TRBJ2-1; the D is unclear. Sequencing input: naive CD4+ T cells from PBMCs. Stated subset: CD45RA+ positively selected. CDR3 coding DNA: TGCGCCAGCAGCTTGGGTTTCGAGGTCTCCTACAATGAGCAGTTCTTC. Translating it yields CASSLGFEVSYNEQFF.